Listed below are T cell receptor beta chains from one sample, sequenced in a study of blood T cells in healthy people across ages. TCRdb redid the calling of the 5' RACE reads with MiXCR, one entry per CDR3 protein. The sample shows 550,000 to 750,000 distinct CDR3 sequences, roughly 20% of them seen only once. The sequenced material came from blood. These receptors all stem from a man between 65 and 85 years old in good health. Each CDR3 is given with its conserved first and last residue.

j_call v_call cdr3_aa
TRBJ2-1 TRBV24-1 CATSDLLPREGSYNEQFF
TRBJ1-4 TRBV12-3/TRBV12-4 CASSLSGTVVEKLFF
TRBJ1-2 TRBV7-9 CASSVSAGYTF
TRBJ2-1 TRBV25-1 CASSESETGYNEQFF
- TRBV29-1 CSVRWGRDEQYF
- TRBV29-1 CSVEEMGRKPGDEQFF
TRBJ1-1 TRBV29-1 CSVEGESMNTEAFF
TRBJ2-3 TRBV20-1 CSARPARITDTQYF
TRBJ2-6 TRBV5-1 CASSLAVSSGLGANVLTF
TRBJ1-4 TRBV25-1 CASSGTGGWSEKLFF
TRBJ2-1 TRBV11-2 CASSERLEFYNEQFF
TRBJ1-1 TRBV5-1 CASRSTEMSTEAFF
TRBJ2-5 TRBV29-1 CSAGQGGETQYF
TRBJ2-7 TRBV6-5 CASSSGSGGFEQYF
TRBJ2-7 TRBV20-1 CSPAASGSGEQYF
TRBJ1-2 TRBV4-1 CASSQEQGVDGYTF
TRBJ2-1 TRBV20-1 CSARPLAGHSYNEQFF
TRBJ2-7 TRBV12-3/TRBV12-4 CASSLNGRYEQYF
TRBJ2-3 TRBV5-1 CASSPGEWTDTQYF
TRBJ2-1 TRBV6-5 CASSYRLLGGRANEQFF
- TRBV20-1 CSARARDSTYEQYF
TRBJ2-7 TRBV20-1 CSARATAGLSYEQYF
TRBJ2-7 TRBV27 CASSVRGEQYF
TRBJ2-5 TRBV29-1 CSVWDRPGETQYF
TRBJ1-4 TRBV27 CASRPTGAGEKLFF
TRBJ2-3 TRBV4-2 CASSQALGGGRDTQYF
TRBJ2-3 TRBV5-1 CASSLSREADTQYF
TRBJ2-6 TRBV5-1 CASSTSPGANVLTF
- TRBV5-5 CASSLASRLAGDNEQFF
- TRBV3-1 CASSQDPTSGFRNEQFF
TRBJ2-1 TRBV20-1 CSARDQAGGPHNEQFF